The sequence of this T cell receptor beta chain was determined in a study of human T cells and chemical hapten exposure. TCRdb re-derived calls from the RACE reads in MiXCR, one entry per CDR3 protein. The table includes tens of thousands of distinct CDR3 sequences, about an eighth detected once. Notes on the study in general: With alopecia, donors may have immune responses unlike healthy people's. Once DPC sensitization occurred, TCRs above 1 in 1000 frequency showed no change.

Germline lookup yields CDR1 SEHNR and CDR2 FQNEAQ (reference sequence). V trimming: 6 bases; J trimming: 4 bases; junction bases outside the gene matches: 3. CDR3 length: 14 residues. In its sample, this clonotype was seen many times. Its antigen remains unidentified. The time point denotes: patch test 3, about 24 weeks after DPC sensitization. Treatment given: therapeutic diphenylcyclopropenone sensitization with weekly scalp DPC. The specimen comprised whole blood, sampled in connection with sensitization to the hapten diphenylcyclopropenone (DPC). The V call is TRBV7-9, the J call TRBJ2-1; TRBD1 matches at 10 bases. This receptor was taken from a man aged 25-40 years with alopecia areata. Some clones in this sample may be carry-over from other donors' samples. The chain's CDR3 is CASRGQGTYNEQFF. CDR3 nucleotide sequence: TGTGCCAGCAGGGGACAGGGGACGTACAATGAGCAGTTCTTC.